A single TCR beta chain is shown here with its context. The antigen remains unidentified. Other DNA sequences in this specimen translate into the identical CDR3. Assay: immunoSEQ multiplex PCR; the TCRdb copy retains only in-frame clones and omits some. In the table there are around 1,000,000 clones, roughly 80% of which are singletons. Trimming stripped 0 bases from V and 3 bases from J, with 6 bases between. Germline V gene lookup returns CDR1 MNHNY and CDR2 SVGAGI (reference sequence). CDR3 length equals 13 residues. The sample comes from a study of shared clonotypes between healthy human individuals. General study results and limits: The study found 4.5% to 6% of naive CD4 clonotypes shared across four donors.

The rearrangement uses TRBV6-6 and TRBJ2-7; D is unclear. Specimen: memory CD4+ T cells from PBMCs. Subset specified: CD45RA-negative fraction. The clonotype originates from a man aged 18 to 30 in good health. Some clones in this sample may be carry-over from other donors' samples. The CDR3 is CASSYSRSYEQYF. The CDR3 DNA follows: TGTGCCAGCAGTTACTCTAGGAGCTACGAGCAGTACTTC.